This entry lists 17 T cell receptor beta chains sequenced from one sample in a study of T cell repertoires in ileal Crohn's disease. Documented time point: inflamed ileum from the surgical specimen. Using immunoSEQ multiplex PCR, the repertoire was profiled, and TCRdb retains in-frame clones only, with some absent. The top ten hold about 9.3% of the sample, which has over 6,500 clones, over 80% seen once. Input material: ileal tissue. The origin of the receptors is an adult with Crohn's disease.

The chain employs TRBV2 and TRBJ1-2; 7 nucleotides match TRBD1. The germline V gene has CDR1 SNHLY and CDR2 FYNNEI. The CDR3 sequence is 15 residues long. J gave up 2 bases and V 6 bases, and 9 bases lay outside the gene matches. The CDR3 loop is CASRPQTGRNYGYTF. DNA for the CDR3: TGTGCCAGCAGGCCCCAGACAGGGAGGAACTATGGCTACACCTTC.

The chain employs TRBV27 and TRBJ2-1; D gene ambiguous. CDR3 length: 12 amino acids. Trimming stripped 3 bases from V and 8 bases from J, with 8 bases between. Germline CDR1 is MNHEY and CDR2 is SMNVEV (reference sequence). The CDR3 reads CASSFKGYEQFF. As DNA, the CDR3 is TGTGCCAGCAGTTTTAAAGGATATGAGCAGTTCTTC.

A single count supports this clone. This chain joins TRBV5-4 and TRBJ2-5; unclear D gene. The germline V gene has CDR1 SGHNT and CDR2 YYREEE (reference sequence). The CDR3 runs to 15 residues. The germline V and J ends were trimmed by 1 base and 2 bases, with 12 bases remaining between them. CDR3 protein: CASSLRFGRQETQYF. In nucleotides, the CDR3 is TGTGCCAGCAGCTTGAGGTTTGGGCGTCAAGAGACCCAGTACTTC. Combining the CDR3 with reference TRBV5-4 and TRBJ2-5 gives the whole variable domain ETGVTQSPTHLIKTRGQQVTLRCSSQSGHNTVSWYQQALGQGPQFIFQYYREEENGRGNFPPRFSGLQFPNYSSELNVNALELDDSALYLCASSLRFGRQETQYFGPGTRLLVL.

The CDR3 loop is CASSLVGGLEQFF. In nucleotides, the CDR3 is TGCGCCAGCAGCTTGGTCGGGGGACTCGAGCAGTTCTTC. V and J are TRBV5-1 and TRBJ2-1; TRBD2 is a possible D gene (6 bases). The CDR3 extends over 13 amino acids. The germline V gene has CDR1 SGHRS and CDR2 YFSETQ. Trimming removed 0 bases at V and 10 bases at J, with 11 bases between.

This clone occurred once. This chain's CDR3 is CASSNLGGETQYF. In DNA, the CDR3 is TGTGCCAGCAGCAACCTGGGAGGGGAGACCCAGTACTTC. The V call is TRBV6-6, the J call TRBJ2-5, with 7 bases identical to TRBD2. In germline, CDR1 is MNHNY, CDR2 SVGAGI (reference sequence). The V and J ends lost 6 bases and 5 bases, in that order; junction bases with no gene match: 6. The CDR3 sequence is 13 residues long.

This chain links TRBV11-3 with TRBJ2-3; D is uncertain. Germline CDR1 SGHNT, CDR2 YENEEA. The CDR3 spans 12 residues. With 5 bases removed from V and 6 bases from J, the gap between germline ends came to 9 bases. DNA for the CDR3: TGTGCCAGCAGCCTCCACGGCGATACGCAGTATTTT. It yields the protein CASSLHGDTQYF.

This sequence joins TRBV5-4 and TRBJ2-3; D unclear. This CDR3 has 12 residues. Trimming took 3 bases from V and 0 from J, leaving 2 bases between them. Germline V gene data show CDR1 as SGHNT and CDR2 as YYREEE (reference sequence). For the CDR3, the DNA is TGTGCCAGCAGCTCGAGCACAGATACGCAGTATTTT. Protein: CASSSSTDTQYF.

The rearrangement links TRBV6-5 to TRBJ1-6; tentative D call: TRBD1 (5 bases). Germline V gives CDR1 MNHEY, CDR2 SVGAGI. The CDR3 runs 14 residues. V dropped 6 bases and J dropped 7 bases, with 13 bases sitting between them. This chain's CDR3 is CASRMTEQNSPLHF. The CDR3 nucleotides read TGTGCCAGCAGGATGACAGAACAGAATTCACCCCTCCACTTT.

Worth noting for this clone: A junction boundary mismatches the germline segment, possibly from a read error. The CDR3 DNA reads TGTGCTAGCAGCCCTAACCCGGGGGGCCCCGAGACCCAGTACTTC. Protein: CASSPNPGGPETQYF. V and J are TRBV7-7 and TRBJ2-5; the D gene is possibly TRBD2 (7 bases). Per germline, CDR1 SSHAT and CDR2 FNYEAQ (reference sequence). This CDR3 is 15 amino acids long.

V usage is TRBV4-1 and J usage is TRBJ2-5, with 11 nucleotides matching TRBD2. In germline, CDR1 is MGHRA, CDR2 YSYEKL. This CDR3 region has 17 residues. J was trimmed by 1 base and V by 3 bases; bases with no gene match: 7. The CDR3 coding sequence is TGCGCCAGCAGCCAGGCCCCGGGACTAGCGGTCCAAGAGACCCAGTACTTC. It is translated as CASSQAPGLAVQETQYF.

CDR3 sequence (DNA): TGTGCCAGCAGGAATTCGGCAGGGGGTCCGTCTGGCTATGGCTACACCTTC. Translating gives CASRNSAGGPSGYGYTF. The chain recombines TRBV5-4 with TRBJ1-2; TRBD1 matches at 7 bases. CDR1 and CDR2 (germline): SGHNT, YYREEE (reference sequence). The CDR3 runs to 17 residues. V shed 5 bases and J 4 bases; nucleotides not matched to a gene: 17.

J is TRBJ1-1 and V is TRBV5-1; tentative D call: TRBD1 (5 bases). In germline, CDR1 is SGHRS, CDR2 YFSETQ. The CDR3 extends over 15 amino acids. The V gene lost 0 bases and the J gene lost 1 base, with 10 bases spanning the gap. The CDR3 loop is CASSLDRGRNTEAFF. The CDR3 nucleotides are TGCGCCAGCAGCTTGGATCGGGGCAGGAACACTGAAGCTTTCTTT.

V is TRBV15 and J is TRBJ2-3, with TRBD1 as a possible D gene (6 bases). Trimming removed 4 bases from V and 8 bases from J, with 31 bases in between. The CDR3 length is 19 residues. CDR1 and CDR2 from the germline V gene are LNHNV and YYDKDF (reference sequence). CDR3 sequence: CATSTVHPTGEEDVATQYF. CDR3 sequence (DNA): TGTGCCACCAGCACGGTCCACCCGACAGGCGAAGAAGACGTGGCTACGCAGTATTTT. Full variable domain (missing parts from reference TRBV15 and TRBJ2-3): DAMVIQNPRYQVTQFGKPVTLSCSQTLNHNVMYWYQQKSSQAPKLLFHYYDKDFNNEADTPDNFQSRRPNTSFCFLDIRSPGLGDTAMYLCATSTVHPTGEEDVATQYFGPGTRLTVL.

The chain recombines TRBV5-1 with TRBJ1-6; TRBD1 is a possible D gene (6 bases). The CDR3 length is 16 residues. Looked up from germline, CDR1 is SGHRS and CDR2 is YFSETQ. V gave up 4 bases and J gave up 6 bases, with 17 bases separating them. The CDR3 sequence is CASSAGQDRGNSPLHF. Here the CDR3 DNA reads TGCGCCAGCAGCGCGGGCCAGGACAGAGGTAATTCACCCCTCCACTTT.

This chain links TRBV19 with TRBJ1-5, with unresolved D. Germline lookup yields CDR1 LNHDA and CDR2 SQIVND (reference sequence). The CDR3 length is 13 residues. The ends were cut back, 5 bases at V and 7 bases at J, with 12 bases in the middle. The CDR3 here is CASSPTRMQPQHF. CDR3 DNA sequence: TGTGCCAGTAGTCCAACAAGGATGCAGCCCCAGCATTTT. Variable domain in full (rest from reference TRBV19 and TRBJ1-5): DGGITQSPKYLFRKEGQNVTLSCEQNLNHDAMYWYRQDPGQGLRLIYYSQIVNDFQKGDIAEGYSVSREKKESFPLTVTSAQKNPTAFYLCASSPTRMQPQHFGDGTRLSIL.

V usage is TRBV7-9 and J usage is TRBJ2-7, with TRBD2 identical over 13 bases. The CDR3 spans 15 residues. The germline V gene has CDR1 SEHNR and CDR2 FQNEAQ (reference sequence). The J segment lost 4 bases and the V segment lost 3 bases, leaving 3 bases of the junction unmatched. The CDR3 coding sequence is TGTGCCAGCAGCTTTGGGACTAGCGGGACTTACGAGCAGTACTTC. Translation: CASSFGTSGTYEQYF.

The chain combines TRBV6-5 with TRBJ2-7, with 9 bases lining up with TRBD2. The CDR3 totals 15 residues. The J segment lost 0 bases and the V segment lost 4 bases, leaving 4 bases of the junction unmatched. The germline V gene encodes CDR1 MNHEY and CDR2 SVGAGI. The DNA of the CDR3 is TGTGCCAGCAGTTCCCTAGCGGGGAGCTCCTACGAGCAGTACTTC. This sequence encodes CASSSLAGSSYEQYF.